This record looks at one T cell receptor beta chain sequence and its context. Its matching antigen is unknown. This sample was taken from a study of cytomegalovirus exposure and HLA in healthy donors. The overall study: Across a few hundred genotyped donors, approximately 81% landed in the Caucasian-associated ancestry cluster.

Study results and limitations: Previous analysis showed most TCR beta V segments were productive about 90% or about 30% of the time.

The PCR contained 60 Vbeta and 13 Jbeta primers. Sequencing used immunoSEQ multiplex PCR; TCRdb keeps in-frame clones, though not all of them. Found here are 95,000 to 150,000 clones, about three quarters of them singletons; the top ten hold about 12%. The V gene end was trimmed by 5 bases and the J gene end by 4 bases; junction bases not matched to a gene: 10. Germline CDR1 is SEHNR and CDR2 is FQNEAQ (reference sequence). This CDR3 comprises 15 residues. This TCR was recovered from a woman in her sixties or seventies in good health and CMV-seropositive. This rearrangement joins TRBV7-9 to TRBJ1-1; 7 bases agree with TRBD1. The sample taken for sequencing was PBMCs. CDR3 sequence: CASSPGTGASTEAFF. The DNA for the CDR3 is TGTGCCAGCAGCCCAGGTACAGGGGCGTCCACTGAAGCTTTCTTT.